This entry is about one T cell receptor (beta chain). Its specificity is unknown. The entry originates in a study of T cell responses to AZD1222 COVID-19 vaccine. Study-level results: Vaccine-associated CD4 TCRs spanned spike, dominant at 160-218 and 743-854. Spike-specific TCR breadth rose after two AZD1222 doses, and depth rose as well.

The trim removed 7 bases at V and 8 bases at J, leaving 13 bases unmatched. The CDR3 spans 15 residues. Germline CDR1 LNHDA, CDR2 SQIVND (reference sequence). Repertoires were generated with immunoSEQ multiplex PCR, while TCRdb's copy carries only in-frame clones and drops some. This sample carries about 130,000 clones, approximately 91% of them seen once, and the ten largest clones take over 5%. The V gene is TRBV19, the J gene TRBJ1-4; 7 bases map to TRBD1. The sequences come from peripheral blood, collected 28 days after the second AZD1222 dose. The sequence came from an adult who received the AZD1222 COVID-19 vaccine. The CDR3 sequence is CASKMGQGVGEKLFF. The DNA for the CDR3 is TGTGCCAGTAAAATGGGGCAGGGGGTCGGGGAAAAACTGTTTTTT.